The clone carrying this TCR beta chain was seen many times. Germline and junction disagree at one end, which may indicate a read error. The length of the CDR3 is 14 residues. The V gene's germline CDR1 is SGHDN and CDR2 FVKESK. The data were taken from a study of T cell repertoires in cytomegalovirus infection. MiXCR, applied by TCRdb to the reads, yields one record per CDR3 protein. The sample carries under 150,000 distinct CDR3 sequences, more than 7% recorded once. Sequencing was done on a sample of PBMCs. This TCR derives from a human donor in good health (CMV status not recorded). Some clones in this sample may be carry-over from other donors' samples. The chain combines TRBV14 with TRBJ2-7; D might be TRBD1 (6 bases). CDR3 sequence: CASSQVQGSYEQYF. The CDR3 coding sequence is TGCGCCAGCAGCCAAGTACAGGGCTCCTACGAGCAGTACTTC.